Listed below are T cell receptor beta chains from one sample, sequenced in a study of shared clonotypes between healthy human individuals. Assay used: immunoSEQ multiplex PCR; TCRdb lists only in-frame clones, some missing. The sample lists approximately 330,000 clones, about 70% occurring once. What was sequenced was memory CD4+ T cells sorted from blood. Every receptor here comes from a man in his thirties or forties in good health. Both conserved end residues are part of each CDR3. The D gene is left open where the match is weak. Not all rows give a size; the values are once, few, many and, for expanded clones, a class.

>TRBV28|many|TRBJ1-5|-
CASNRGGASQPQHF
TGTGCCAGCAATCGCGGAGGGGCCTCTCAGCCCCAGCATTTT
>TRBV19|-|TRBJ1-1|TRBD1
CASRTGRHTEAFF
TGTGCCAGTAGGACAGGGAGGCACACTGAAGCTTTCTTT
>TRBV5-1|-|TRBJ2-1|-
CASRAPAEYNEQFF
TGCGCCAGCAGGGCCCCAGCAGAATACAATGAGCAGTTCTTC
>TRBV19|-|TRBJ1-5|-
CASSIPGEGIRPQHF
TGTGCCAGTAGTATCCCCGGGGAGGGGATCCGTCCCCAGCATTTT
>TRBV6-1|few|TRBJ1-5|-
CASSEFGGGSYQPQHF
TGTGCCAGCAGTGAATTTGGTGGAGGGTCTTATCAGCCCCAGCATTTT
>TRBV5-1|-|TRBJ1-1|TRBD1
CASSVRTGTMNTEAFF
TGCGCCAGCAGCGTGCGGACAGGGACCATGAACACTGAAGCTTTCTTT
>TRBV6-5|once|TRBJ2-1|TRBD2
CASSPSGTGNEQFF
TGTGCCAGCAGTCCTAGCGGGACCGGGAATGAGCAGTTCTTC
>TRBV13|-|TRBJ2-6|-
CASSLRSGANVLTF
TGTGCCAGCAGCTTACGTTCTGGGGCCAACGTCCTGACTTTC
>TRBV11-3|once|TRBJ2-7|TRBD1
CASSPPTGVRSSYEQYF
TGTGCCAGCAGCCCGCCTACAGGGGTAAGGAGCTCCTACGAGCAGTACTTC
>TRBV6-6|-|TRBJ1-2|-
CASSYGRGSDGYTF
TGTGCCAGCAGTTACGGAAGGGGCTCGGATGGCTACACCTTC